Listed below are T cell receptor beta chains from one sample, sequenced in a study of identical twins. TCRdb itself ran the 5' RACE reads through MiXCR, one entry per CDR3 protein. The data hold about 1.7 million distinct CDR3 sequences, with less than 40% observed a single time. Sequences were obtained from cord blood. Every receptor here comes from a newborn girl in good health. Each CDR3 is given with its conserved first and last residue. A D gene is named only where the DNA matches it firmly. The size of a clone is reported for some rows only, either as once, few or many, or as a class for expanded clones.

CDR3nt	CDR3aa	abundance	d_gene	v_gene	j_gene
TGTGCCAGCAGCCACAGGTTAATGAACACTGAAGCTTTCTTT	CASSHRLMNTEAFF	many	-	TRBV12-3/TRBV12-4	TRBJ1-1
TGTGCCAGCACCACGGGAGGAAGCTCTGGAAACACCATATATTTT	CASTTGGSSGNTIYF	once	-	TRBV6-1	TRBJ1-3
TGTGCCAGCAGCGTAGGGGGCCCTAAGGTCTATGGCTACACCTTC	CASSVGGPKVYGYTF	-	-	TRBV9	TRBJ1-2
TGTGCCAGCAGTTACTCGCTTTGGACAGGGGGCTTGAACACTGAAGCTTTCTTT	CASSYSLWTGGLNTEAFF	-	TRBD1	TRBV6-2/TRBV6-3	TRBJ1-1
TGCAGTGCTAGAGAACAGGCAGGATCCTACGAGCAGTACTTC	CSAREQAGSYEQYF	-	-	TRBV20-1	TRBJ2-7
TGTGCCAGCAGTCCTCCAGTGGGACAGGGTTCGACTGAAGCTTTCTTT	CASSPPVGQGSTEAFF	-	TRBD1	TRBV28	TRBJ1-1
TGTGCCAGCAGCTTAGCCCACCAGGGGGGCTATGGCTACACCTTC	CASSLAHQGGYGYTF	-	TRBD1	TRBV7-2	TRBJ1-2
TGTGCCAGCAGTTTCTCTCGGAGGGCCACCTACGAGCAGTACTTC	CASSFSRRATYEQYF	-	-	TRBV12-3/TRBV12-4	TRBJ2-7
TGTGCCAGCAGCCCGGGACAGACCTACACCGGGGAGCTGTTTTTT	CASSPGQTYTGELFF	-	TRBD1	TRBV28	TRBJ2-2
TGCGCCAGCAGCTTAACCCCGTATTCGATCGCAGATACGCAGTATTTT	CASSLTPYSIADTQYF	-	-	TRBV5-1	TRBJ2-3
TGTGCCAGCAGCCCCAACAGGGGTTGGTATAACTACGAGCAGTACTTC	CASSPNRGWYNYEQYF	few	TRBD1	TRBV5-6	TRBJ2-7
TGTGCCAGCAGTTTAAGGGGCCAAGAGACCCAGTTCTTC	CASSLRGQETQFF	few	-	TRBV12-3/TRBV12-4	TRBJ2-1
TGTGCCAGCAGTCCGGAGGGCCCGACAGATACGCAGTATTTT	CASSPEGPTDTQYF	many	-	TRBV11-1	TRBJ2-3
TGTGCTAGCAGCTTATCCAGGGACACCGGGGAGCTGTTTTTT	CASSLSRDTGELFF	once	-	TRBV7-7	TRBJ2-2
TGTGCCACCAGCAGAGATCTGGAAACCAATCAGCTCCAGCATTTT	CATSRDLETNQLQHF	once	-	TRBV15	TRBJ1-5
TGTGCCAGCAGCTCGATCCCCTTACTAGCGGGAGTGGGGAATGAGCAGTTCTTC	CASSSIPLLAGVGNEQFF	few	TRBD2	TRBV7-2	TRBJ2-1
TGTGCCACCTCGACTAGCGGGAGTAGTGGAAAATCCTACAATGAGCAGTTCTTC	CATSTSGSSGKSYNEQFF	few	TRBD2	TRBV24-1	TRBJ2-1
TGTGCCAGCAGTTACAGGGACAGGGTAGAAAAACTGTTTTTT	CASSYRDRVEKLFF	few	TRBD1	TRBV6-6	TRBJ1-4
TGTGCCATCAGGACTAGCGGGAGAGAGACCCAGTACTTC	CAIRTSGRETQYF	few	TRBD2	TRBV10-3	TRBJ2-5
TGTGCCAGCAGTCTCACTAGCGCCGGGGAGCTGTTTTTT	CASSLTSAGELFF	-	TRBD2	TRBV27	TRBJ2-2
TGTGCCATCAGATTAGCTAACTATGGCTACACCTTC	CAIRLANYGYTF	many	-	TRBV10-3	TRBJ1-2
TGTGCCAGCAGCCCCGACGGTTTCTCACCCCTCCACTTT	CASSPDGFSPLHF	-	-	TRBV28	TRBJ1-6
TGTGCCAGCAGTTTGTTAGGGACTAGCGGAAATGAGCAGTTCTTC	CASSLLGTSGNEQFF	many	TRBD2	TRBV28	TRBJ2-1
TGTGCCAGCAGCTTGTCCGGGACACCAAACACCGGGGAGCTGTTTTTT	CASSLSGTPNTGELFF	-	-	TRBV7-9	TRBJ2-2
TGTGCCAGCAGCGTAGACAGTTTCGGCACAGATACGCAGTATTTT	CASSVDSFGTDTQYF	few	-	TRBV9	TRBJ2-3
TGTGCCAGCAGTCCTAGCGGGAGCTGGTACGAGACCCAGTACTTC	CASSPSGSWYETQYF	-	TRBD2	TRBV12-3/TRBV12-4	TRBJ2-5
TGTGCCAGCAGAGCTCGGGACAGGGGCCTTTACAATGAGCAGTTCTTC	CASRARDRGLYNEQFF	-	TRBD1	TRBV2	TRBJ2-1
TGTGCCATCAGTGATGGGGGGGTCACTAACTATGGCTACACCTTC	CAISDGGVTNYGYTF	-	-	TRBV10-3	TRBJ1-2
TGTGCCAGCATCGAGGAGGGAGCTAACTATGGCTACACCTTC	CASIEEGANYGYTF	few	-	TRBV28	TRBJ1-2
TGCGCCAGCAGCTGGCAGGGGGGGAGCAATCAGCCCCAGCATTTT	CASSWQGGSNQPQHF	-	TRBD1	TRBV5-1	TRBJ1-5
TGTGCCAGCAGTTTAGCCGGGACATTGTACAATGAGCAGTTCTTC	CASSLAGTLYNEQFF	few	-	TRBV28	TRBJ2-1
TGCGCCAGCAGCTCTCGACTAGCGGGAGTCACAGATACGCAGTATTTT	CASSSRLAGVTDTQYF	many	TRBD2	TRBV7-2	TRBJ2-3
TGTGCCAGCTTAGTCTCTAGCGTGAACACCGGGGAGCTGTTTTTT	CASLVSSVNTGELFF	-	-	TRBV7-2	TRBJ2-2
TGCGCCAGCAAGCAGACTAGCGGGGGCAATGAGCAGTACTTC	CASKQTSGGNEQYF	few	TRBD2	TRBV5-1	TRBJ2-5
TGCGCCAGCAGCCGAGGTGAAGGGACGGTTAATGAAAAACTGTTTTTT	CASSRGEGTVNEKLFF	-	-	TRBV4-1	TRBJ1-4
TGTGCCAGCAGGCTAGCGGGGACGAACACCGGGGAGCTGTTTTTT	CASRLAGTNTGELFF	few	TRBD2	TRBV2	TRBJ2-2
TGTGCCACGAGGGCCGACAGGGGTACAGATACGCAGTATTTT	CATRADRGTDTQYF	few	TRBD1	TRBV24-1	TRBJ2-3
TGTGCCAGCAGCCAAGATTCGGCAGTGCGTGGCTACACCTTC	CASSQDSAVRGYTF	-	-	TRBV4-2	TRBJ1-2
TGTGCCAGCAGTTCGACTAGCGGGGGCCGAAGCTCCTACGAGCAGTACTTC	CASSSTSGGRSSYEQYF	few	TRBD2	TRBV6-2/TRBV6-3	TRBJ2-7
TGCGCCAGCAGCTTGGGATGGGGGGCGAACACCGGGGAGCTGTTTTTT	CASSLGWGANTGELFF	-	-	TRBV5-1	TRBJ2-2
TGTGCCAGTAGTCCTCCGGGGGGAGAGACCCAGTACTTC	CASSPPGGETQYF	few	TRBD2	TRBV19	TRBJ2-5
TGTGCCAGCAATAGACAGCGACCGAGAAATCAGCCCCAGCATTTT	CASNRQRPRNQPQHF	-	-	TRBV6-5	TRBJ1-5
TGTGCCATCAGACGGACAGGGAGCTCTGGAAACACCATATATTTT	CAIRRTGSSGNTIYF	few	TRBD1	TRBV10-3	TRBJ1-3
TGCAGTGCTCTAGCGGGGGGCAATCAGCCCCAGCATTTT	CSALAGGNQPQHF	few	-	TRBV20-1	TRBJ1-5